This T cell receptor (beta chain) was retrieved from a study of T cells in Graves' hyperthyroidism and ophthalmopathy. At the level of the study: Staff took peripheral blood when the initial diagnosis was made, before any treatment began.

With duration under 3 months, ophthalmopathy was active: Clinical Activity Score at least 3, NOSPECS at least 4. Orbital computed tomography and thyroid ultrasound, together with serum TRAb and thyroxine and clinical symptoms, were used for diagnoses. The authors obtained PBMCs from over 7.5 ml of fresh peripheral blood. Regions amplified from RNA transcripts were the TCR beta CDR3 regions. First-round RT-PCR targeting the TCR CDR3 was performed with the HTBI primer set. MiXCR, run by TCRdb on the multiplex PCR reads, gives a single entry per CDR3 protein. Of a few hundred thousand distinct CDR3 sequences in the sample, roughly 19% are singletons; the top ten hold under 45%. This CDR3 has 15 amino acids. The germline V gene has CDR1 SGHTA and CDR2 FQGTGA.

Sequenced: blood. The chain couples TRBV7-3 to TRBJ2-3; perhaps TRBD1 as D (5 bases). TRBJ1-5 matches the DNA end more closely, so the J call is doubtful. The TCR was taken from a man in his fifties with Graves' ophthalmopathy. This CDR3 reads CASSLPGIGADTQHF. In nucleotides, the CDR3 is TGTGCCAGCAGCTTACCGGGGATCGGGGCAGATACGCAGCATTTT.